A selection of T cell receptor beta chains follows, all from one sample in a study of shared clonotypes between healthy human individuals. This table comes from immunoSEQ multiplex PCR, and its TCRdb copy is limited to in-frame clones, with some not included. The sample carries 700,000 to 950,000 clones, 90% to 98% recorded once. The sequenced sample was naive CD8+ T cells sorted from blood. These receptors came from a man between 25 and 39 years old in good health. CDR3s include the opening cysteine and the closing phenylalanine or tryptophan. The D gene is left open where the match is weak. Size values are once, few and many counts, or a class for expanded clones, and some rows have none.

v_gene	j_gene	abundance	d_gene	CDR3nt	CDR3aa
TRBV7-8	TRBJ2-1	NA	NA	TGTGCCAGCAGCCCCTGGACTGGCAGTGATGAGCAGTTCTTC	CASSPWTGSDEQFF
TRBV5-1	TRBJ2-2	NA	NA	TGCGCCAGCAGTCTACTAAGCCCCGCCGGGGAGCTGTTTTTT	CASSLLSPAGELFF
TRBV28	TRBJ1-2	NA	NA	TGTGCCAGCAGTTTGCCGCAGGGGTTCTATGGCTACACCTTC	CASSLPQGFYGYTF
TRBV7-3	TRBJ1-1	NA	TRBD1	TGTGCCAGCAGCTTAGCCCGGGACAGGGATGGGAACACTGAAGCTTTCTTT	CASSLARDRDGNTEAFF
TRBV11-2	TRBJ2-1	NA	TRBD1	TGTGCCAGCAGTAACCGGGACAGGGCTTACAATGAGCAGTTCTTC	CASSNRDRAYNEQFF
TRBV4-1	TRBJ2-5	NA	TRBD1	TGCGCCAGCAGCTACCGACAGGGTGGTGTGGAGACCCAGTACTTC	CASSYRQGGVETQYF
TRBV27	TRBJ2-7	NA	NA	TGTGCCAGCAGTTTAAGGGGAGCCTCCTCCTACGAGCAGTACTTC	CASSLRGASSYEQYF
TRBV28	TRBJ1-1	NA	TRBD1	TGTGCCAGCAGTCAGGGACAGTCCTTTGGGGACACTGAAGCTTTCTTT	CASSQGQSFGDTEAFF
TRBV27	TRBJ2-1	NA	TRBD1	TGTGCCAGCACTCTGGATAGGACAGGGAGTTACAATGAGCAGTTCTTC	CASTLDRTGSYNEQFF
TRBV2	TRBJ2-7	NA	NA	TGTGCCAGCAGTGATGCCGGATTCGGCTACGAGCAGTACTTC	CASSDAGFGYEQYF
TRBV2	TRBJ2-7	NA	TRBD2	TGTGCCGGCGTGGACAGGAGCACTAGCGGGAGTTCCTACGAGCAGTACTTC	CAGVDRSTSGSSYEQYF
TRBV9	TRBJ2-1	NA	NA	TGTGCCAGCAGCGTAGTTGGCGGGGCGGACAATGAGCAGTTCTTC	CASSVVGGADNEQFF
TRBV7-9	TRBJ2-5	NA	NA	TGTGCCAGCAGCCCCCAAAGGCGGCAAGAGACCCAGTACTTC	CASSPQRRQETQYF
TRBV27	TRBJ1-2	NA	NA	TGTGCCAGCAACCCGCGGGAAGACGCTCGGAACTATGGCTACACCTTC	CASNPREDARNYGYTF
TRBV13	TRBJ1-2	NA	TRBD1	TGTGCCAGCAGCTTAGACGGACAGGGAGGGGGACGCAACTATGGCTACACCTTC	CASSLDGQGGGRNYGYTF
TRBV6-6	TRBJ1-5	few	NA	TGTGCCAGCCAGAACGAAGAGGTACCCTTGCATTTT	CASQNEEVPLHF
TRBV28	TRBJ1-5	NA	NA	TGTGCCAGCAGTTTGGGCAGGGGTATCTATCAGCCCCAGCATTTT	CASSLGRGIYQPQHF
TRBV7-9	TRBJ2-2	NA	NA	TGTGCCAGCAGCCCGTGGACAGCGAACACCGGGGAGCTGTTTTTT	CASSPWTANTGELFF
TRBV13	TRBJ2-7	NA	TRBD1	TGTGCCACCAGAACTGGGACAGGGGGCTACGAGCAGTACTTC	CATRTGTGGYEQYF
TRBV28	TRBJ2-1	NA	TRBD2	TGTGCCAGCAGGGACCTAGCGGGCAATGAGCAGTTCTTC	CASRDLAGNEQFF
TRBV14	TRBJ1-1	NA	NA	TGTGCCAGCAGCCAATTTATCCGGGGCCAGGAAGCTTTCTTT	CASSQFIRGQEAFF
TRBV5-1	TRBJ2-7	NA	NA	TGCGCCAGCAGCTTGGCCTCGGTCAGCCTGGTCGGTTTAGAGCAGTACTTC	CASSLASVSLVGLEQYF
TRBV10-2	TRBJ2-7	NA	TRBD1	TGCGCCAGCAGTGTTCTCACCGACAGGGTTTACGACTACGAGCAGTACTTC	CASSVLTDRVYDYEQYF
TRBV2	TRBJ2-7	NA	TRBD1	TGTGCCAGCAGTGTGCGGGACAGGGTTTCCTACGAGCAGTACTTC	CASSVRDRVSYEQYF
TRBV30	TRBJ2-7	NA	NA	TGTGCCTGGAGTTTCATCAACAATCGCGAGCAGTACTTC	CAWSFINNREQYF